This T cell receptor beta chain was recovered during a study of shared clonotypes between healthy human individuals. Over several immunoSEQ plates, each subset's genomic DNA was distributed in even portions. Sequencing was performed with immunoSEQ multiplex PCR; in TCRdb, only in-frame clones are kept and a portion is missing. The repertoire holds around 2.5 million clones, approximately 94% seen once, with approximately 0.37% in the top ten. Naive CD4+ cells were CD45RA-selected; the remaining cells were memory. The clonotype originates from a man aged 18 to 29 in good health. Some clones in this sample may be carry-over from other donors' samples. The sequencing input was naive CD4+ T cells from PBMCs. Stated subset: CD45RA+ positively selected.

The CDR3 DNA reads as TGCGCCAGCAGCCAAGATAGGCGTGGGTACGAGCAGTACTTC. Translation gives CASSQDRRGYEQYF. The chain uses TRBV4-1 and TRBJ2-7; D uncertain. This CDR3 has 14 amino acids. The V end was cut by 0 bases, the J end by 4 bases, with 10 bases between. Germline CDR1 and CDR2: MGHRA and YSYEKL.